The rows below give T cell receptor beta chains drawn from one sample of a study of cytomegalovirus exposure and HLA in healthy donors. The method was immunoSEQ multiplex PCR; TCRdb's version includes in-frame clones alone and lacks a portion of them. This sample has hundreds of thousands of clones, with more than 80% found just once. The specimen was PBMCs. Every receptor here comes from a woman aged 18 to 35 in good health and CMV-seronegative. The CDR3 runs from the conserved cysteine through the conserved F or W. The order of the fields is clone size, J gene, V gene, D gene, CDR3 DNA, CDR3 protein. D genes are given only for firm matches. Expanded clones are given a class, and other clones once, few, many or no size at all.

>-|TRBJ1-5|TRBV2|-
TGTGCCAGCAGTGAGGGGGGAGTGGGGCAGCCCCAGCATTTT
CASSEGGVGQPQHF
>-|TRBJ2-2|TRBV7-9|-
TGTGCCAGCAGCGCGGTTAAGGCGGAGCTGTTTTTT
CASSAVKAELFF
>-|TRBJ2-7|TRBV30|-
TGTGCCTGGAGTGTGCGCAGGGCCAGGGGTTACGAGCAGTACTTC
CAWSVRRARGYEQYF
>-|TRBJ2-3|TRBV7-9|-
TGTGCCAGCAGCTTAGATACAGGGCCTCTTAGCACAGATACGCAGTATTTT
CASSLDTGPLSTDTQYF
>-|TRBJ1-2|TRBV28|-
TGTGCCAGCAGCCCGCCGGGGGGGATCCTCGGGGCTAACTATGGCTACACCTTC
CASSPPGGILGANYGYTF
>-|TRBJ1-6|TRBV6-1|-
TGTGCCAGCACTCAATTAGGGGAGGGTGCTTCACCCCTCCACTTT
CASTQLGEGASPLHF
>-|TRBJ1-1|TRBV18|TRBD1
TGTGCCAGCTCACCGGGACAGGGGACCAACACTGAAGCTTTCTTT
CASSPGQGTNTEAFF
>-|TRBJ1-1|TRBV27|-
TGTGCCAGCAGTTTATCGGCCCCAAACACTGAAGCTTTCTTT
CASSLSAPNTEAFF
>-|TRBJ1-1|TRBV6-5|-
TGTGCCAGCAGTTATAGGGGCAGAAACACTGAAGCTTTCTTT
CASSYRGRNTEAFF
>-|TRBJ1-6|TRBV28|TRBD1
TGTGCCAGCAGTTTTCCTCCCGACAGGGCTAATTCACCCCTCCACTTT
CASSFPPDRANSPLHF
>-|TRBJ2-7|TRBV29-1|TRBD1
TGCAGCGTTTTGACAGGGGAAAACTACGAGCAGTACTTC
CSVLTGENYEQYF
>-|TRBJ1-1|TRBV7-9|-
TGTGCCAGCAGCCCCGGGGAGGGGGTTGGCACTGAAGCTTTCTTT
CASSPGEGVGTEAFF
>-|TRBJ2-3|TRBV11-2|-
TGTGCCAGCAGCTTGAGAGAAGATACGCAGTATTTT
CASSLREDTQYF
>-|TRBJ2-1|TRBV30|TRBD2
TGTGCCTGGAAGGGACTAGGGGCAAATGAGCAGTTCTTC
CAWKGLGANEQFF
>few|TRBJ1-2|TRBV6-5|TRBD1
TGTGCCACCCAGGGGGTCTATGGCTACACCTTC
CATQGVYGYTF
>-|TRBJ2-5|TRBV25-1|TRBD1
TGTGCCAGCAGTGAAGGGACAGCCCCCCGCCAAGAGACCCAGTACTTC
CASSEGTAPRQETQYF
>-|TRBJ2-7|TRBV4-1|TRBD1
TGCGCCAGCAGCCAAGAATTAAACAGGGGGCTTTACGAGCAGTACTTC
CASSQELNRGLYEQYF
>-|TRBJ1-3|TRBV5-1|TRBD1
TGCGCCAGCAGCATAAGACAGGGAACTTTCCCTTTGCACTCTGGAAACACCATATATTTT
CASSIRQGTFPLHSGNTIYF
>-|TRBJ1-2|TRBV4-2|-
TGTGCCAGCAGCCCCGGGGTGGGAAACTATGGCTACACCTTC
CASSPGVGNYGYTF
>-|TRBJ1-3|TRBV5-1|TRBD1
TGCGCCAGCAGCCGGGGGACAGGGGATTCTGGAAACACCATATATTTT
CASSRGTGDSGNTIYF
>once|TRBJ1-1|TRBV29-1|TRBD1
TGCAGCGTTGAATTGGAACGGACAGGGAGGATTATTGGGAACACTGAAGCTTTCTTT
CSVELERTGRIIGNTEAFF
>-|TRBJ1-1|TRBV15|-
TGTGCCACGACTCACCGCGGCGGGGGCACTGAAGCTTTCTTT
CATTHRGGGTEAFF
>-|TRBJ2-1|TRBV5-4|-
TGTGCCAGCAGCCATCAGGGAGGCGAGCAGTTCTTC
CASSHQGGEQFF
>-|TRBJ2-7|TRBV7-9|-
TGTGCCAGCAGCTTAGCGGGGAGCACAACCTACGAGCAGTACTTC
CASSLAGSTTYEQYF